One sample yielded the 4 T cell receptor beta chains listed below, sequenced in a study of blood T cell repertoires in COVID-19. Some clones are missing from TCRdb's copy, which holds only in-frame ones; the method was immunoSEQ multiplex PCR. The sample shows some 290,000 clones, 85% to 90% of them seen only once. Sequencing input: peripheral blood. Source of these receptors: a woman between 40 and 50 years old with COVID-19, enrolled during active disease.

The CDR3 loop reads CASSPDTQGVGYTF. In DNA form, the CDR3 reads TGTGCCAGCTCACCAGATACACAGGGGGTCGGCTACACCTTC. The gene calls are TRBV18 and TRBJ1-2; TRBD1 matches at 8 bases. This CDR3 has 14 residues. V lost 2 bases, J lost 8 bases, and 7 bases stayed unmatched. Germline CDR1 and CDR2: KGHSH and LQKENI.

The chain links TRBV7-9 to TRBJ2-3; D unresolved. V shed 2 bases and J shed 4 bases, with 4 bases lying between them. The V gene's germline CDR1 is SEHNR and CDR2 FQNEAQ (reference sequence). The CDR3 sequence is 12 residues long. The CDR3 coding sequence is TGTGCCAGCAGCTTACTTGCAGATACGCAGTATTTT. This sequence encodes CASSLLADTQYF.

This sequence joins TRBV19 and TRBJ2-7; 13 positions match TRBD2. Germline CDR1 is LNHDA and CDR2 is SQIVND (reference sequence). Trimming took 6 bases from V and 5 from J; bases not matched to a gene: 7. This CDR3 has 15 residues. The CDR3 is CASSVLAGGPNEQYF. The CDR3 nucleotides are TGTGCCAGTAGCGTACTAGCGGGGGGGCCCAACGAGCAGTACTTC. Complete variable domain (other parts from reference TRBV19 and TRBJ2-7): DGGITQSPKYLFRKEGQNVTLSCEQNLNHDAMYWYRQDPGQGLRLIYYSQIVNDFQKGDIAEGYSVSREKKESFPLTVTSAQKNPTAFYLCASSVLAGGPNEQYFGPGTRLTVT.

The CDR3 nucleotides read TGTGCCAGCGGTAGGGAGGGGTACCAGCCCCAGCATTTT. Translated: CASGREGYQPQHF. The J gene is TRBJ1-5, the V gene TRBV2; the D gene is possibly TRBD1 (5 bases). This CDR3 is built from 13 residues. Germline V CDR1 and CDR2: SNHLY, FYNNEI. Trimming stripped 8 bases from V and 7 bases from J, with 15 bases between.